Presented here are 15 T cell receptor beta chains from one specimen sequenced in a study of T-cell reconstitution after alpha-beta-depleted transplantation in children. Unique molecular identifiers were incorporated when the TCRbeta library was constructed. TCRdb reprocessed the PCR reads via MiXCR and lists one record per CDR3 protein. The table includes approximately 490,000 distinct CDR3 sequences, about 10% detected once. Sequenced here: PBMCs, sampled before TCRalphabeta/CD19-depleted stem cell transplant. These receptor sequences come from a child aged 2 to 15 with inherited bone marrow failure, due to receive a stem cell transplant.

This clonotype turned up a few times. The genes are TRBV12-3 or TRBV12-4 and TRBJ2-1; TRBD1 is a possible D gene (5 bases). CDR3 length equals 18 residues. The V and J ends lost 2 bases and 0 bases respectively, with 17 bases between them. CDR3 sequence (DNA): TGTGCCAGCAGTTTACAACAAGTAATGGACATCTCCTACAATGAGCAGTTCTTC. Amino acids: CASSLQQVMDISYNEQFF.

This clonotype was counted ten times or more. The rearrangement uses TRBV12-3 or TRBV12-4 and TRBJ2-1; 9 bases agree with TRBD2. The CDR3 consists of 14 residues. Germline trimming cut 7 bases from V and 7 bases from J; bases unmatched to any gene: 8. The CDR3 spells CASTRLAELNEQFF. In nucleotides, the CDR3 is TGTGCCAGCACTCGACTAGCGGAGTTAAATGAGCAGTTCTTC.

In its sample, this clonotype was seen many times. The gene calls are TRBV29-1 and TRBJ2-1; no firm D call. The germline V gene encodes CDR1 SQVTM and CDR2 ANQGSEA. The V and J ends lost 7 bases and 1 base respectively, with 17 bases between them. The length of the CDR3 is 15 residues. CDR3 in amino acids: CSAPLLGGSYNEQFF. DNA for the CDR3: TGCAGCGCCCCGCTCCTGGGTGGGTCCTACAATGAGCAGTTCTTC.

In this sample, this clonotype turned up many times. The chain uses TRBV29-1 and TRBJ2-2; D might be TRBD1 (6 bases). CDR1 and CDR2 from the germline V gene are SQVTM and ANQGSEA. With 5 bases removed from V and 5 bases from J, the gap between germline ends came to 12 bases. The CDR3 contains 13 residues. CDR3 amino acids: CSVSQGRTGELFF. For the CDR3, the DNA is TGCAGCGTTTCACAGGGACGGACCGGGGAGCTGTTTTTT.

This clonotype was seen repeatedly, ten times or more. V and J are TRBV4-1 and TRBJ2-1, with 10 bases matching TRBD1. CDR3 length: 16 residues. Germline CDR1 and CDR2: MGHRA and YSYEKL. V shed 4 bases and J 6 bases; nucleotides not matched to a gene: 9. This chain's CDR3 is CASSPFPGQGLNEQFF. CDR3 coding DNA: TGCGCCAGCAGCCCATTCCCGGGACAGGGGCTCAATGAGCAGTTCTTC.

This clonotype was seen ten or more times. The V and J genes are TRBV12-3 or TRBV12-4 and TRBJ2-5, with D perhaps TRBD1 (6 bases). V was clipped by 5 bases and J by 1 base, with 11 bases between them. This CDR3 contains 14 residues. CDR3 amino acids: CASSPPQGQETQYF. The CDR3 nucleotides are TGTGCCAGCAGTCCGCCACAGGGCCAAGAGACCCAGTACTTC.

This clonotype was detected many times. This chain uses TRBV24-1 with TRBJ2-2; D gene ambiguous. V gave up 4 bases and J gave up 9 bases, with 17 bases separating them. This CDR3 is 15 amino acids long. Germline CDR1 and CDR2: KGHDR and SFDVKD. The CDR3 DNA reads as TGTGCCACCAGTGACCGGACCATACAGAACCGGGAGCTGTTTTTT. This encodes CATSDRTIQNRELFF.

Turning to this clonotype: Germline is not matched at one junction end, which may reflect a read error. This chain joins TRBV28 and TRBJ2-4; no firm D call. Germline V gene lookup returns CDR1 MDHEN and CDR2 SYDVKM. The CDR3 extends over 12 amino acids. In DNA form, the CDR3 reads TGTGCCAGCTGTTTGGATAAGAACATTCAGTACTTC. Its protein product is CASCLDKNIQYF.

At least ten counts were recorded for this clonotype. The chain joins TRBV10-3 to TRBJ2-3, with 8 bases lining up with TRBD2. Per germline, CDR1 ENHRY and CDR2 SYGVKD. V lost 6 bases to trimming and J lost 4 bases; unmatched junction nucleotides: 9. This CDR3 contains 15 residues. The CDR3 nucleotides read TGTGCCATCAGAGGGAGCGGGAGTGGGGCAGATACGCAGTATTTT. Translating gives CAIRGSGSGADTQYF.

The sample holds many counts of this clonotype. The V gene is TRBV4-1, the J gene TRBJ1-4; D not certain. CDR1 and CDR2 (germline): MGHRA, YSYEKL. The CDR3 length is 14 residues. The V end was cut by 3 bases, the J end by 9 bases, with 14 bases between. CDR3 sequence: CASSQGEGNQKLFF. The DNA for the CDR3 is TGCGCCAGCAGCCAGGGCGAGGGAAATCAAAAACTGTTTTTT.

This clonotype was counted a few times. DNA of the CDR3: TGTGCCAGCAGCTGTTGGGGGCAGGGTTGTTTGAACACTGAAGCTTTCTTT. It specifies CASSCWGQGCLNTEAFF. The chain recombines TRBV12-3 or TRBV12-4 with TRBJ1-1; tentative D call: TRBD1 (6 bases). Trimming cost V 6 bases and J 0 bases, with 20 bases left between them. The CDR3 has 17 residues.

The table lists this clonotype with a few counts. The V gene is TRBV20-1, the J gene TRBJ2-7, with unresolved D. Per germline, CDR1 DFQATT and CDR2 SNEGSKA (reference sequence). V lost 1 base, J lost 5 bases, and 6 bases lay in between. The CDR3 spans 11 residues. The CDR3 reads CSARASDEQYF. CDR3 sequence (DNA): TGCAGTGCTAGAGCGTCCGACGAGCAGTACTTC.

In its sample, this clonotype was seen many times. The genes are TRBV10-3 and TRBJ1-2; 7 bases align to TRBD1. The junction had 6 bases not matched to a gene; V was cut back by 10 bases and J by 1 base. The germline CDR1 and CDR2 sequences are ENHRY and SYGVKD. This CDR3 comprises 13 residues. The CDR3 spells CATRDRFNYGYTF. The CDR3 nucleotides are TGTGCCACTCGGGACAGATTTAACTATGGCTACACCTTC.

This clonotype appeared many times. This sequence joins TRBV10-3 and TRBJ2-7; 7 bases match TRBD2. Germline-derived CDR1 and CDR2 are ENHRY and SYGVKD. The CDR3 consists of 16 residues. The ends lost 2 bases at V and 1 base at J; junction bases unmatched: 8. DNA for the CDR3: TGTGCCATCAGTGAGCAAGGGACGGGAGGTTCCTACGAGCAGTACTTC. Amino acids: CAISEQGTGGSYEQYF.

This clonotype was observed at least ten times. The chain employs TRBV20-1 and TRBJ1-1, with D perhaps matching TRBD1 (6 bases). Germline CDR1 DFQATT, CDR2 SNEGSKA (reference sequence). This CDR3 has 15 amino acids. V was clipped by 3 bases and J by 1 base, with 15 bases between them. As DNA, the CDR3 is TGCAGTGCTAGGTTCCCCGGACAGTCGAACACTGAAGCTTTCTTT. It translates to CSARFPGQSNTEAFF.